One and the same sample provided the 20 T cell receptor beta chains below, sequenced in a study of cytomegalovirus exposure and HLA in healthy donors. Use of 60 Vbeta and 13 Jbeta primers characterized the PCR. TCRdb's table, derived via immunoSEQ multiplex PCR, lists solely in-frame clones and lacks some. The sample yields around 120,000 clones, 81% seen once. Sequenced sample: PBMCs. The receptors come from a woman aged 25 to 39 in good health and CMV-seronegative.

The gene calls are TRBV14 and TRBJ2-3, with 11 bases matching TRBD1. Germline CDR1 SGHDN, CDR2 FVKESK. The CDR3 contains 16 residues. Trimming cost V 4 bases and J 2 bases; bases outside gene matches: 5. The CDR3 nucleotides are TGTGCCAGCAGCCTTTGGACAGGGGGCAACACAGATACGCAGTATTTT. It codes for CASSLWTGGNTDTQYF.

The V call is TRBV28, the J call TRBJ1-2; 8 bases match TRBD1. There are 13 residues in the CDR3. Germline CDR1 is MDHEN and CDR2 is SYDVKM. V gave up 5 bases and J gave up 4 bases; unmatched junction bases: 3. The CDR3, as DNA: TGTGCCAGCAGTGCAGGGGGCGGCTATGGCTACACCTTC. The encoded protein is CASSAGGGYGYTF.

This clone has a handful of counts. The chain joins TRBV27 to TRBJ2-7; D is perhaps TRBD1 (6 bases). The CDR3 length is 15 residues. Deletions cut 0 bases from V and 3 bases from J, with 12 bases between. The germline CDR1 and CDR2 sequences are MNHEY and SMNVEV (reference sequence). In DNA, the CDR3 is TGTGCCAGCAGTTTATCCGCAGGGGTCGTCTACGAGCAGTACTTC. Translation: CASSLSAGVVYEQYF.

The chain uses TRBV7-8 and TRBJ2-7; 7 nucleotides agree with TRBD2. There are 16 residues in the CDR3. From germline, CDR1 is SGHVS and CDR2 FQNEAQ. J lost 0 bases, V lost 1 base, and 6 bases had no gene match. The CDR3 DNA reads TGTGCCAGCAGCTTAGAACGGGGGGTTAGCTCCTACGAGCAGTACTTC. Translated, it gives CASSLERGVSSYEQYF.

This sequence joins TRBV20-1 and TRBJ1-4, with 7 positions matching TRBD1. J lost 11 bases, V lost 5 bases, and 5 bases had no gene match. Germline CDR1 is DFQATT and CDR2 is SNEGSKA (reference sequence). The CDR3 extends over 11 amino acids. As DNA, the CDR3 is TGCAGTGCTCCGGACAGGACTAAACTGTTTTTT. It codes for CSAPDRTKLFF.

This clone has only a few counts. The CDR3 nucleotides are TGTGCCAGCAGCCCCCCGCAGGGCCTCTATGGCTACACCTTC. Its translation is CASSPPQGLYGYTF. The chain has TRBV7-9 and TRBJ1-2; tentatively, D is TRBD1 (5 bases). This CDR3 contains 14 residues. Germline V lookup: CDR1 SEHNR, CDR2 FQNEAQ (reference sequence). The germline V and J ends were trimmed by 5 bases and 4 bases, with 14 bases remaining between them.

The gene calls are TRBV28 and TRBJ2-5; a weak D match, TRBD2 (6 bases). Germline-derived CDR1 and CDR2 are MDHEN and SYDVKM. The germline V and J ends were trimmed by 5 bases and 1 base, with 17 bases remaining between them. CDR3 size: 16 residues. CDR3 in amino acids: CASSLEGGPIQETQYF. The DNA for the CDR3 is TGTGCCAGCAGTCTGGAAGGAGGGCCGATCCAAGAGACCCAGTACTTC.

The V and J genes are TRBV5-1 and TRBJ2-3, with TRBD2 identical over 16 bases. The germline CDR1 and CDR2 sequences are SGHRS and YFSETQ. This CDR3 spans 19 amino acids. J gave up 5 bases and V 7 bases, and 16 bases lay outside the gene matches. CDR3 DNA: TGCGCCAGCGGCCCCCCCACAGGGACTAGCGGGAGGGCCATAGATACGCAGTATTTT. Translated: CASGPPTGTSGRAIDTQYF.

The rearrangement uses TRBV27 and TRBJ2-1; D is unresolved. CDR1 MNHEY and CDR2 SMNVEV come from the germline V gene (reference sequence). V shed 8 bases and J shed 6 bases, with 14 bases lying between them. This CDR3 is 13 amino acids long. DNA for the CDR3: TGTGCCAGCCTATCGTCAAATGGCAATGAGCAGTTCTTC. Its protein product is CASLSSNGNEQFF.

The rearrangement links TRBV21-1 to TRBJ2-5; TRBD2, the table's D call, lacks a check against the DNA. TRBV21-1 is a pseudogene segment. The CDR3 is 17 amino acids. CDR3 in DNA: TGTGCCAGCAGCAAAGGGAAACAGACCCGGGGCCAAGAGACCCAGTACTTC. Protein sequence: CASSKGKQTRGQETQYF.

This sequence joins TRBV28 and TRBJ2-7, with a weak D call TRBD1 (5 bases). V was pared by 6 bases and J by 0 bases, with 12 bases between. CDR1 MDHEN and CDR2 SYDVKM come from the germline V gene. The CDR3 has 14 amino acids. CDR3 sequence (DNA): TGTGCCAGCAGCCCGACAGCGAGCTCCTACGAGCAGTACTTC. Its translation: CASSPTASSYEQYF.

The table lists this clone with a few counts. The chain employs TRBV7-9 and TRBJ2-5; tentatively, D is TRBD2 (8 bases). This CDR3 contains 19 residues. V was shortened by 1 base and J by 1 base, with 22 bases between the two germline ends. Germline assignment: CDR1 SEHNR and CDR2 FQNEAQ (reference sequence). Here the CDR3 reads CASSLGARGLAGRQETQYF. DNA of the CDR3: TGTGCCAGCAGCTTAGGGGCCAGGGGGTTAGCGGGACGCCAAGAGACCCAGTACTTC.

The count of this clone is one. J is TRBJ2-3 and V is TRBV9; 11 nucleotides agree with TRBD2. V was clipped by 3 bases and J by 2 bases; unmatched bases: 2. This CDR3 comprises 15 residues. Germline V lookup: CDR1 SGDLS, CDR2 YYNGEE. CDR3 sequence (DNA): TGTGCCAGCAGCGAGACTAGCGGGATCACAGATACGCAGTATTTT. This gives the protein CASSETSGITDTQYF.

CDR3 protein: CASSNGQGYAEQYF. CDR3 coding DNA: TGTGCCAGTAGTAATGGACAGGGTTATGCCGAGCAGTACTTC. The rearrangement uses TRBV19 and TRBJ2-5; 8 positions agree with TRBD1. The J call may be faulty, since TRBJ2-7 better matches the DNA end. The CDR3 extends over 14 amino acids. Germline CDR1 is LNHDA and CDR2 is SQIVND (reference sequence).

V and J are TRBV27 and TRBJ2-7, with 8 bases identical to TRBD2. Losses at the gene ends were 8 bases for V and 6 bases for J; bases not matched to a gene: 15. The CDR3 consists of 15 residues. Germline V gene lookup returns CDR1 MNHEY and CDR2 SMNVEV (reference sequence). CDR3 amino acids: CASQGSTGRASEQYF. The CDR3 DNA sequence: TGTGCCAGCCAGGGGTCTACCGGGAGGGCCTCCGAGCAGTACTTC.

The chain employs TRBV5-1 and TRBJ2-7; possibly TRBD2 for D (6 bases). V lost 4 bases to trimming and J lost 6 bases, with 17 bases between them. The CDR3 spans 14 residues. Germline assignment: CDR1 SGHRS and CDR2 YFSETQ. In nucleotides, the CDR3 is TGCGCCAGCAGCCCGAACAGGCCGCGGGGCGAGCAGTACTTC. Its translation is CASSPNRPRGEQYF.

The chain joins TRBV7-9 to TRBJ1-5, with 7 bases aligning to TRBD1. The CDR3 is 14 amino acids. From germline, CDR1 is SEHNR and CDR2 FQNEAQ (reference sequence). The J segment lost 4 bases and the V segment lost 3 bases, leaving 3 bases of the junction unmatched. CDR3 DNA sequence: TGTGCCAGCAGCTTGGGACAGCAAAATCAGCCCCAGCATTTT. This codes for CASSLGQQNQPQHF.

V and J are TRBV5-1 and TRBJ2-3, with D possibly being TRBD2 (5 bases). The V end was cut by 0 bases, the J end by 6 bases, with 8 bases between. Per germline, CDR1 SGHRS and CDR2 YFSETQ. This CDR3 has 13 residues. The CDR3 loop reads CASSLGGLDTQYF. Here the CDR3 DNA reads TGCGCCAGCAGCTTGGGAGGGTTGGATACGCAGTATTTT.

This sequence joins TRBV18 and TRBJ2-7; tentatively, D is TRBD1 (6 bases). The CDR3 has 15 amino acids. V was cut by 4 bases and J by 6 bases, with 19 bases left in between. Germline CDR1 and CDR2: KGHSH and LQKENI. CDR3 sequence reads: CASSLNRVSGSEQYF. Here the CDR3 DNA reads TGTGCCAGCTCACTCAACAGGGTTTCGGGAAGCGAGCAGTACTTC.

CDR3 DNA: TGTGCCAGCAGCTTAGTTTTTGACAGGGGAGGAAACACCATATATTTT. This encodes CASSLVFDRGGNTIYF. The chain recombines TRBV7-9 with TRBJ1-3; 8 bases align to TRBD1. The V segment lost 1 base and the J segment 4 bases; nucleotides outside the gene matches: 6. Germline values: CDR1 SEHNR, CDR2 FQNEAQ (reference sequence). CDR3 length: 16 residues.